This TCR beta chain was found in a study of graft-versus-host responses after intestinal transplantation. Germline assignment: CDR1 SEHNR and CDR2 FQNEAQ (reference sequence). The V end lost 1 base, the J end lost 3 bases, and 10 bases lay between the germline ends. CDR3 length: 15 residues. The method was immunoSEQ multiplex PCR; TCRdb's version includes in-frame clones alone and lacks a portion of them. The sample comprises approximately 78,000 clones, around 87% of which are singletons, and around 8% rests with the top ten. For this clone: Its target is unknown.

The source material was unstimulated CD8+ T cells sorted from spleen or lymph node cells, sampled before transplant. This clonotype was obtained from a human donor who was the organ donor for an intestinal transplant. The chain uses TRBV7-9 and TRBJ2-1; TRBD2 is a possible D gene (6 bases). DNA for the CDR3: TGTGCCAGCAGCTTAGTCGGGACTGGCTACAATGAGCAGTTCTTC. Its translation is CASSLVGTGYNEQFF.